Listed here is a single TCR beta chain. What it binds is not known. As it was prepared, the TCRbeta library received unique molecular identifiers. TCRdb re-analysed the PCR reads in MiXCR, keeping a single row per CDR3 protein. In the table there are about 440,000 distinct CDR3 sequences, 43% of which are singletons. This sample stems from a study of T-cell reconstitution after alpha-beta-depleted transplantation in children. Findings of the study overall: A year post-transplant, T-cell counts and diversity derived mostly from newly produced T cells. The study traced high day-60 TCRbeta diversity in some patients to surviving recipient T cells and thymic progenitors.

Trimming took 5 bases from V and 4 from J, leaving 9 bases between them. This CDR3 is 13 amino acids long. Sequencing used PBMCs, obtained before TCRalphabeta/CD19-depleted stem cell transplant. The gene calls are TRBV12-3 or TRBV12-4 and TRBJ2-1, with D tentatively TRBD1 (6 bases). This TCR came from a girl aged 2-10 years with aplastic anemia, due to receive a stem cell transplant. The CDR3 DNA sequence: TGTGCCAGCAGTATGGACAGTTACAATGAGCAGTTCTTC. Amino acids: CASSMDSYNEQFF.